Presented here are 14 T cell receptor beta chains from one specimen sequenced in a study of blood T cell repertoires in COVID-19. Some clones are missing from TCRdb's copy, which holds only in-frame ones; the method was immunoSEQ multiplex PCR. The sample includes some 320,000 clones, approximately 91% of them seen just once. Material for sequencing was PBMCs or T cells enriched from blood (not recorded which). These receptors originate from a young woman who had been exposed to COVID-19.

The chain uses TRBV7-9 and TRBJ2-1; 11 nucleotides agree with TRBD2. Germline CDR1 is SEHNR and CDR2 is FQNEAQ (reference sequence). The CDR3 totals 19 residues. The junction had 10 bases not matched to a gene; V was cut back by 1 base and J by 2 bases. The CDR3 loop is CASSLDSSGGPPAYNEQFF. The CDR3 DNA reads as TGTGCCAGCAGCTTAGATTCTAGCGGGGGGCCACCGGCCTACAATGAGCAGTTCTTC.

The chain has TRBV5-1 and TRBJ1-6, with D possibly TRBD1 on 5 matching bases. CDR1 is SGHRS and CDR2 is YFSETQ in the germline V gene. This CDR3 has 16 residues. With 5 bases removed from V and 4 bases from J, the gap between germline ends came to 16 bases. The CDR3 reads CASRFGRRGYNSPLHF. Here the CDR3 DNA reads TGCGCCAGCAGGTTTGGACGTCGGGGGTATAATTCACCCCTCCACTTT.

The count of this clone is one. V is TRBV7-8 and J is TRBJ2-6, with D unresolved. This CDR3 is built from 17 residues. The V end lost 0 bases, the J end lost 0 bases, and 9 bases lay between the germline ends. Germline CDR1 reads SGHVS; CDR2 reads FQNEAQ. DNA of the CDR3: TGTGCCAGCAGCTTAGCGCGGCGTTTCTCTGGGGCCAACGTCCTGACTTTC. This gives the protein CASSLARRFSGANVLTF.

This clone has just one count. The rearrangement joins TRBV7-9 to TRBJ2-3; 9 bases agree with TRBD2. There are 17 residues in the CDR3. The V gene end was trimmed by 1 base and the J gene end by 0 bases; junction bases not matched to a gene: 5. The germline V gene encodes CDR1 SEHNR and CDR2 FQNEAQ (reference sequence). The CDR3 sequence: CASSLEVAGASTDTQYF. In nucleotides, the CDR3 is TGTGCCAGCAGCTTAGAGGTAGCGGGGGCCAGCACAGATACGCAGTATTTT. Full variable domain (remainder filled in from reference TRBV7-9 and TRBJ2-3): DTGVSQNPRHKITKRGQNVTFRCDPISEHNRLYWYRQTLGQGPEFLTYFQNEAQLEKSRLLSDRFSAERPKGSFSTLEIQRTEQGDSAMYLCASSLEVAGASTDTQYFGPGTRLTVL.

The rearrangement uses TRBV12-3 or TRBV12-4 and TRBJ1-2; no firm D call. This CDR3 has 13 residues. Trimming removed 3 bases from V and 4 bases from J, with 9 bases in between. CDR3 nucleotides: TGTGCCAGCAGTTTCGACACGTTCTATGGCTACACCTTC. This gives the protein CASSFDTFYGYTF.

In nucleotides, the CDR3 is TGTGCCAGCAGCCGGGACAGCAGCTATGGCTACACCTTC. Residues: CASSRDSSYGYTF. The chain uses TRBV7-9 and TRBJ1-2, with 7 bases identical to TRBD1. V shed 5 bases, J shed 4 bases, and the junction held 4 bases outside the gene matches. The germline V gene encodes CDR1 SEHNR and CDR2 FQNEAQ (reference sequence). The CDR3 has 13 residues.

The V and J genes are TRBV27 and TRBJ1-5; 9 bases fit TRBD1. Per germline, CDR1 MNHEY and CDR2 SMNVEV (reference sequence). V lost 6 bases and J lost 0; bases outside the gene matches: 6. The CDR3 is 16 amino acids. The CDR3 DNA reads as TGTGCCAGCAGGGGACAGGGAATATATAGCAATCAGCCCCAGCATTTT. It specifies CASRGQGIYSNQPQHF.

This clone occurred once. The CDR3 bases are TGTGCCAGCAGCTTGATGACACGACTATCCTACAATGAGCAGTTCTTC. Protein: CASSLMTRLSYNEQFF. The chain uses TRBV5-5 and TRBJ2-1, with D possibly being TRBD2 (5 bases). With 1 base removed from V and 1 base from J, the gap between germline ends came to 12 bases. The CDR3 is 16 amino acids. The germline gives CDR1 SGHKS, CDR2 YYEKEE (reference sequence).

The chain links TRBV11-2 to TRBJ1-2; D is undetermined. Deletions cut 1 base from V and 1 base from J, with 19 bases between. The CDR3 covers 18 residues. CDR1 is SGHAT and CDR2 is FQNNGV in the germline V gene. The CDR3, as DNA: TGTGCCAGCAGCTTAGTTGGCAGGTTTGCCGGTAATAACTATGGCTACACCTTC. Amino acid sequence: CASSLVGRFAGNNYGYTF.

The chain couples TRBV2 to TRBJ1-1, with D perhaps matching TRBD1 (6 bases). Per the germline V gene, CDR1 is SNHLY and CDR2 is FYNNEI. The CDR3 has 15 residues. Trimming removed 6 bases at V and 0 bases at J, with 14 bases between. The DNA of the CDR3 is TGTGCCAGCAGAACCACAGGGATTCTGAACACTGAAGCTTTCTTT. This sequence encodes CASRTTGILNTEAFF.

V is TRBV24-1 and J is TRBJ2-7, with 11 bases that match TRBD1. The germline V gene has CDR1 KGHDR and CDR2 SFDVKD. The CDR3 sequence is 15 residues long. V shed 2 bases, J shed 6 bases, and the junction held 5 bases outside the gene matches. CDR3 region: CATSDSGQGAIEQYF. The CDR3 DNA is TGTGCCACCAGTGATTCAGGACAGGGGGCGATCGAGCAGTACTTC.

Here the CDR3 reads CAIRAQGGEKLFF. In nucleotides, the CDR3 is TGTGCCATCCGTGCACAGGGAGGGGAAAAACTGTTTTTT. This rearrangement joins TRBV10-3 to TRBJ1-4, with a possible D match to TRBD1 (6 bases). V lost 8 bases and J lost 8, with 15 bases in between. CDR3 length: 13 amino acids. The germline gives CDR1 ENHRY, CDR2 SYGVKD.

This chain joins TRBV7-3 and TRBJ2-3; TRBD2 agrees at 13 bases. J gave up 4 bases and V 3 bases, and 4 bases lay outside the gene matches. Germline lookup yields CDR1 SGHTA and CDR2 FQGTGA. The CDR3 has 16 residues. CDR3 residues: CASSLRLAGGSDTQYF. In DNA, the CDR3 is TGTGCCAGCAGCTTGCGACTAGCGGGGGGTTCAGATACGCAGTATTTT. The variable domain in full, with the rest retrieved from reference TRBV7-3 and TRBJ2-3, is GAGVSQTPSNKVTEKGKYVELRCDPISGHTALYWYRQSLGQGPEFLIYFQGTGAADDSGLPNDRFFAVRPEGSVSTLKIQRTERGDSAVYLCASSLRLAGGSDTQYFGPGTRLTVL.

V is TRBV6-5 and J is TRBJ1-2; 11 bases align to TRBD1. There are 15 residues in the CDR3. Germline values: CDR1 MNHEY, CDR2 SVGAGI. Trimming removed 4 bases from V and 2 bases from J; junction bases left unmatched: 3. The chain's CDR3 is CASSCRDRGNYGYTF. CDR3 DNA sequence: TGTGCCAGCAGTTGCCGGGACAGGGGGAACTATGGCTACACCTTC.